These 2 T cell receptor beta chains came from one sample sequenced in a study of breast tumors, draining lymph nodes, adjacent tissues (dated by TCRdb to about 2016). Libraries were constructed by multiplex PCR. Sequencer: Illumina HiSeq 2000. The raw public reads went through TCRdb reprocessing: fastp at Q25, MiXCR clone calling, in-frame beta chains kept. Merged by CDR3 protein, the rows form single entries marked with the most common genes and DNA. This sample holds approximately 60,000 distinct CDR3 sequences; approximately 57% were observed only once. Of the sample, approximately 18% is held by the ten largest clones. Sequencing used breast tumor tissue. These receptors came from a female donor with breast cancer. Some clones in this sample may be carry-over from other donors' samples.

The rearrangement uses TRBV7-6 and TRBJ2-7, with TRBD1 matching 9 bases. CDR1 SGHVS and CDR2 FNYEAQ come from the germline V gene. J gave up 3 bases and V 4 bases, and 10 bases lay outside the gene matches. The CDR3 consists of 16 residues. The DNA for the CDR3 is TGTGCCAGCAGCTCCTACGCCCCGGGACAGGGCTACGAGCAGTACTTC. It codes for CASSSYAPGQGYEQYF.

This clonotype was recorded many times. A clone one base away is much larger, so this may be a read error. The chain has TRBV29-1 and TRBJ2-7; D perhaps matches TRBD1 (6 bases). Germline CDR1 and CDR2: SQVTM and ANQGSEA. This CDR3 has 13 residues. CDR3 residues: CSVRFTGSYEQCF. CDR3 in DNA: TGCAGCGTTCGTTTCACAGGGTCCTACGAGCAGTGCTTC.